A selection of T cell receptor beta chains follows, all from one sample in a study of shared clonotypes between healthy human individuals. The method was immunoSEQ multiplex PCR; TCRdb's version includes in-frame clones alone and lacks a portion of them. The table includes about 800,000 clones, just over 95% detected once. Sequencing was carried out using naive CD8+ T cells sorted from blood. The receptors come from a man between 25 and 39 years old in good health. Each CDR3 is given with its conserved first and last residue. Each record gives: J gene, V gene, clone size, D gene, CDR3 protein, CDR3 DNA. D genes are given only for firm matches. Not all rows give a size; the values are once, few, many and, for expanded clones, a class.

J: TRBJ2-2
V: TRBV7-6
size: -
D: TRBD2
CDR3: CASSLGLAGGPYTGELFF
DNA: TGTGCCAGCAGCTTAGGGCTAGCGGGAGGGCCGTACACCGGGGAGCTGTTTTTT

J: TRBJ2-1
V: TRBV9
size: -
D: -
CDR3: CASSVDGEVTLNEQFF
DNA: TGTGCCAGCAGCGTAGATGGGGAGGTAACGCTAAATGAGCAGTTCTTC

J: TRBJ2-7
V: TRBV13
size: -
D: TRBD2
CDR3: CASTGLAGTYEQYF
DNA: TGTGCCAGCACGGGACTAGCGGGAACCTACGAGCAGTACTTC

J: TRBJ2-1
V: TRBV27
size: -
D: TRBD2
CDR3: CASTYHGGQASGSKTNEQFF
DNA: TGTGCCAGCACCTACCACGGGGGGCAGGCTAGCGGGAGCAAGACGAATGAGCAGTTCTTC

J: TRBJ2-7
V: TRBV27
size: -
D: -
CDR3: CASRSYTSRTYEQYF
DNA: TGTGCCAGCAGGTCATATACTAGCCGAACCTACGAGCAGTACTTC

J: TRBJ2-7
V: TRBV28
size: -
D: -
CDR3: CATGRSYEQYF
DNA: TGTGCCACCGGTCGGTCCTACGAGCAGTACTTC

J: TRBJ2-1
V: TRBV9
size: -
D: -
CDR3: CASSVEVGSIDEQFF
DNA: TGTGCCAGCAGCGTAGAGGTCGGTTCCATTGATGAGCAGTTCTTC

J: TRBJ2-7
V: TRBV6-1
size: -
D: TRBD1
CDR3: CASSPTTGPTYEQYF
DNA: TGTGCCAGCAGTCCGACGACAGGGCCGACCTACGAGCAGTACTTC

J: TRBJ2-7
V: TRBV5-1
size: once
D: TRBD1
CDR3: CASKITAGTERYEQYF
DNA: TGCGCCAGCAAAATCACGGCCGGGACAGAGAGATACGAGCAGTACTTC

J: TRBJ1-2
V: TRBV6-5
size: -
D: -
CDR3: CASSYEGSHGYTF
DNA: TGTGCCAGCAGTTACGAGGGTAGTCATGGCTACACCTTC

J: TRBJ1-1
V: TRBV25-1
size: -
D: TRBD1
CDR3: CASSEGPGGVNTEAFF
DNA: TGTGCCAGCAGTGAAGGGCCAGGGGGCGTGAACACTGAAGCTTTCTTT

J: TRBJ2-2
V: TRBV10-1
size: -
D: -
CDR3: CASIRAEPPTGELFF
DNA: TGCGCCAGCATTCGGGCAGAGCCTCCTACCGGGGAGCTGTTTTTT

J: TRBJ2-2
V: TRBV2
size: -
D: TRBD1
CDR3: CASTGTVANTGELFF
DNA: TGTGCCAGCACCGGGACAGTCGCGAACACCGGGGAGCTGTTTTTT

J: TRBJ2-1
V: TRBV30
size: -
D: TRBD2
CDR3: CAWVLGLGGGEQFF
DNA: TGTGCCTGGGTGTTGGGACTAGGAGGAGGTGAGCAGTTCTTC

J: TRBJ2-7
V: TRBV29-1
size: -
D: -
CDR3: CSVEAGTVYEQYF
DNA: TGCAGCGTTGAAGCGGGCACGGTATACGAGCAGTACTTC

J: TRBJ1-1
V: TRBV5-6
size: few
D: TRBD1
CDR3: CASSLNVGQGRNTEAFF
DNA: TGTGCCAGCAGCTTAAACGTAGGACAGGGACGAAACACTGAAGCTTTCTTT

J: TRBJ2-2
V: TRBV9
size: -
D: -
CDR3: CASSVGVEELFF
DNA: TGTGCCAGCAGCGTAGGTGTCGAGGAGCTGTTTTTT

J: TRBJ2-1
V: TRBV19
size: -
D: TRBD2
CDR3: CASRDLAGVYNEQFF
DNA: TGTGCCAGTAGAGACCTAGCGGGAGTGTACAATGAGCAGTTCTTC

J: TRBJ2-5
V: TRBV7-8
size: -
D: TRBD2
CDR3: CASSLFTSGRYQETQYF
DNA: TGTGCCAGCAGCTTATTTACTAGCGGGAGGTACCAAGAGACCCAGTACTTC

J: TRBJ2-2
V: TRBV6-4
size: -
D: -
CDR3: CASSDNGELFF
DNA: TGTGCCAGCAGTGACAACGGGGAGCTGTTTTTT

J: TRBJ2-2
V: TRBV29-1
size: -
D: -
CDR3: CSVWQGNTGELFF
DNA: TGCAGCGTTTGGCAGGGAAACACCGGGGAGCTGTTTTTT

J: TRBJ2-3
V: TRBV5-1
size: -
D: TRBD2
CDR3: CASQREGGTDTQYF
DNA: TGCGCCAGCCAGCGGGAGGGGGGCACAGATACGCAGTATTTT

J: TRBJ2-7
V: TRBV6-5
size: -
D: TRBD2
CDR3: CASSYTSGRFSEQYF
DNA: TGTGCCAGCAGTTATACTAGCGGGAGGTTCTCCGAGCAGTACTTC

J: TRBJ2-5
V: TRBV5-1
size: -
D: TRBD1
CDR3: CASSWGTGRQETQYF
DNA: TGCGCCAGCAGCTGGGGGACAGGGCGGCAAGAGACCCAGTACTTC

J: TRBJ2-1
V: TRBV2
size: -
D: -
CDR3: CASTKMGNNYNEQFF
DNA: TGTGCCAGCACCAAAATGGGGAACAACTACAATGAGCAGTTCTTC

J: TRBJ2-1
V: TRBV9
size: -
D: TRBD2
CDR3: CASSVWGTSDYNEQFF
DNA: TGTGCCAGCAGCGTATGGGGGACTAGCGATTACAATGAGCAGTTCTTC

J: TRBJ2-1
V: TRBV11-2
size: -
D: -
CDR3: CASSRRDGSYNEQFF
DNA: TGTGCCAGCAGCCGCCGGGACGGTTCCTACAATGAGCAGTTCTTC

J: TRBJ2-7
V: TRBV9
size: -
D: TRBD2
CDR3: CASSVGFSGNEQYF
DNA: TGTGCCAGCAGCGTAGGGTTTAGCGGGAACGAGCAGTACTTC

J: TRBJ1-2
V: TRBV4-1
size: -
D: -
CDR3: CASSQEGATLKAYGYTF
DNA: TGCGCCAGCAGCCAAGAAGGCGCGACCCTAAAAGCCTATGGCTACACCTTC

J: TRBJ2-1
V: TRBV5-1
size: once
D: -
CDR3: CASSLVGPAKSNEQFF
DNA: TGCGCCAGCAGCTTGGTGGGACCAGCAAAATCCAATGAGCAGTTCTTC

J: TRBJ2-3
V: TRBV19
size: once
D: -
CDR3: CASSIDRFSLADTQYF
DNA: TGTGCCAGTAGTATAGATCGCTTTTCTCTCGCAGATACGCAGTATTTT